This T cell receptor (beta chain) was captured by sequencing in a study of regulatory T cells in long-lasting Graves disease. Study results and caveats: Persistent disease showed a preference for TRBV28, TRBJ1-2 and TRBJ2-5.

Time point here: newly diagnosed GD, antithyroid drugs for less than 3 months. The authors made the TCR library using RNA they extracted from PBMCs. American Thyroid Association guidelines served as the basis for diagnosing Graves' disease. In this sample, this clonotype turned up a few times. Its antigen is currently unknown. The germline V gene encodes CDR1 GTSNPN and CDR2 SVGIG (reference sequence). The CDR3 is made up of 13 amino acids. V was pared by 7 bases and J by 1 base, with 4 bases of the junction left unmatched. Assembly of TCR beta libraries relied on iRepertoire HTBI primers together with Arm-PCR of CDR3 regions. Per the original data handling: The samples included approximately 60 TRBV and under 15 TRBJ segments. TCRdb reanalysed the multiplex PCR reads using MiXCR and keeps one entry per CDR3 protein. TCRdb, not the authors, supplied the V and J calls. This table holds a few hundred thousand distinct CDR3 sequences, 16% found once.

This same sample was also part of a study on T cells in Graves' hyperthyroidism and ophthalmopathy. That study reports: Ophthalmopathy prediction by the model preceded onset by a median about 6.5 months.

J is TRBJ2-1 and V is TRBV30, with 7 nucleotides matching TRBD1. The material was peripheral blood mononuclear cells (PBMCs), obtained at new diagnosis, from a patient treated with antithyroid drugs. The TCR comes from a woman aged 18-29 years with Graves disease. This CDR3 is CASAGGSYNEQFF. The CDR3 DNA sequence: TGTGCCTCGGCAGGGGGTTCCTACAATGAGCAGTTCTTC.